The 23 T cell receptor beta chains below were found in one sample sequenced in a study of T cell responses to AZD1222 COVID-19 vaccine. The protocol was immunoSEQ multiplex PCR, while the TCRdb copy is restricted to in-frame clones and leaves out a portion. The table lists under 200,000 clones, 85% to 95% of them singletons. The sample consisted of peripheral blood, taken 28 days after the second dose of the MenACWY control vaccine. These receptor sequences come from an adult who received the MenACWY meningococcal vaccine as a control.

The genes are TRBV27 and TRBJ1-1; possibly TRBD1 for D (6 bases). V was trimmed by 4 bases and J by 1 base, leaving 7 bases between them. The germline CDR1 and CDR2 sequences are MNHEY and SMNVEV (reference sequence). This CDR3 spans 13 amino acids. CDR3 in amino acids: CASSSQGNTEAFF. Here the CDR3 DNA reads TGTGCCAGCAGTTCACAGGGGAACACTGAAGCTTTCTTT.

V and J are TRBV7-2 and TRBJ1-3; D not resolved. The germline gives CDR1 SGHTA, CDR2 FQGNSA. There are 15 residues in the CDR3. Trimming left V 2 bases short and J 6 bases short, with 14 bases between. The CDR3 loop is CASSLIAGLANTIYF. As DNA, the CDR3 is TGTGCCAGCAGCTTAATAGCAGGCCTTGCAAACACCATATATTTT.

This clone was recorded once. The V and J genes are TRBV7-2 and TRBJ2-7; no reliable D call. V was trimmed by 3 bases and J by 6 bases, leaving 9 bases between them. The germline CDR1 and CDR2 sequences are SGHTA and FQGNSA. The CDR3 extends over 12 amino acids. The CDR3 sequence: CASSFNGGEQYF. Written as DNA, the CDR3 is TGTGCCAGCAGCTTTAACGGTGGCGAGCAGTACTTC.

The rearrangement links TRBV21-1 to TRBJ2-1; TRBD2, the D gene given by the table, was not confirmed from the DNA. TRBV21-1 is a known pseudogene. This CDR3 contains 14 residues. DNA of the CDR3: TGTGCCAGCAGCCGGCTAGCGGGGCTGAATGAGCAGTTCTTC. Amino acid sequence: CASSRLAGLNEQFF.

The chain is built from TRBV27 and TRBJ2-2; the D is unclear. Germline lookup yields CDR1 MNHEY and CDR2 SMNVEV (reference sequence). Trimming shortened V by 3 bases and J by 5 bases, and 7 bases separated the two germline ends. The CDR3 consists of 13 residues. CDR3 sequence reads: CASSFSGTGELFF. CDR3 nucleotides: TGTGCCAGCAGTTTTAGTGGAACCGGGGAGCTGTTTTTT.

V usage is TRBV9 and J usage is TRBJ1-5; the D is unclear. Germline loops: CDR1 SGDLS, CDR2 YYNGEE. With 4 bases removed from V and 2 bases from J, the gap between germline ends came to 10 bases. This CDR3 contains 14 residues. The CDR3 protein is CASSPHVRNQPQHF. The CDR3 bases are TGTGCCAGCAGCCCCCACGTCCGCAATCAGCCCCAGCATTTT. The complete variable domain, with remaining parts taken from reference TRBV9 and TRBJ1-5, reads DSGVTQTPKHLITATGQRVTLRCSPRSGDLSVYWYQQSLDQGLQFLIQYYNGEERAKGNILERFSAQQFPDLHSELNLSSLELGDSALYFCASSPHVRNQPQHFGDGTRLSIL.

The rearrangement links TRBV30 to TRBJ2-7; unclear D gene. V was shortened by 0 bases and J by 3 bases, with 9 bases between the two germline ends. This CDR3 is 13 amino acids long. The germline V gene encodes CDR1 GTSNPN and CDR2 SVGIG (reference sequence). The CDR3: CAWSVSIYYEQYF. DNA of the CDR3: TGTGCCTGGAGTGTATCGATCTACTACGAGCAGTACTTC.

In nucleotides, the CDR3 is TGCGCCAGCAGCGGGAGGGCTAGCGGTAACACCGGGGAGCTGTTTTTT. This translates into CASSGRASGNTGELFF. The chain is built from TRBV5-1 and TRBJ2-2, with TRBD2 matching over 7 bases. The CDR3 spans 16 residues. The V segment lost 4 bases and the J segment 2 bases; nucleotides outside the gene matches: 8. Germline CDR1 SGHRS, CDR2 YFSETQ.

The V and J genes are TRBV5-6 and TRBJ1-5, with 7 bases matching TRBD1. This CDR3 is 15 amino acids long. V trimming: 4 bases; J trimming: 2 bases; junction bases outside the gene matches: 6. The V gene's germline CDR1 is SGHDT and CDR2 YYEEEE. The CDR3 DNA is TGTGCCAGCAGCCGAGGGGGCGCGGGCAATCAGCCCCAGCATTTT. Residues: CASSRGGAGNQPQHF.

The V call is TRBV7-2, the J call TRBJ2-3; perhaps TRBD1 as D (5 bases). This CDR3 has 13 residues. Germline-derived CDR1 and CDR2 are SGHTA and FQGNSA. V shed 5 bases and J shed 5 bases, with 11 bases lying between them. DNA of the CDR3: TGTGCCAGCAGCACCCGACAGTTAGATACGCAGTATTTT. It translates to CASSTRQLDTQYF.

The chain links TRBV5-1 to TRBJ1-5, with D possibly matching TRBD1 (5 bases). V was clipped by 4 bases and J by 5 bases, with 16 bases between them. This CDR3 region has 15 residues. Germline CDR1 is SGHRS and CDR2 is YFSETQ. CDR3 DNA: TGCGCCAGCAGCGTAGGGACGAGAGGGGATCAGCCCCAGCATTTT. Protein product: CASSVGTRGDQPQHF.

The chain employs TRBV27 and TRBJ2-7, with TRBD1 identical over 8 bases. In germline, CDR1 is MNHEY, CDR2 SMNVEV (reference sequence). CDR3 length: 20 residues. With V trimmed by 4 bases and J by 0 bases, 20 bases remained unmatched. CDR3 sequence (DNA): TGTGCCAGCAGTTCCCGGGAGCACGACAGGGGCCCAATTAGCTCCTACGAGCAGTACTTC. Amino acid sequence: CASSSREHDRGPISSYEQYF.

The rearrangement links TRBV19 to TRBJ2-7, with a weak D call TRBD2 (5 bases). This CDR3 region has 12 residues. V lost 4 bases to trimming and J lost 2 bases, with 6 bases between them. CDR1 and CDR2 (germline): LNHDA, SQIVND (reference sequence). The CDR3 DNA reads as TGTGCCAGTAGTAGCGGGCCCTACGAGCAGTACTTC. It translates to CASSSGPYEQYF.

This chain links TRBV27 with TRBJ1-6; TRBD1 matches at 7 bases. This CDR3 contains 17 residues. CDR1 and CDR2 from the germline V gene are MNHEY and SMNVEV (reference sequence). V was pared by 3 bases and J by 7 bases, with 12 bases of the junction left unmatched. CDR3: CASSFRADGTANSPLHF. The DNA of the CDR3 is TGTGCCAGCAGTTTTAGAGCCGACGGGACAGCCAATTCACCCCTCCACTTT.

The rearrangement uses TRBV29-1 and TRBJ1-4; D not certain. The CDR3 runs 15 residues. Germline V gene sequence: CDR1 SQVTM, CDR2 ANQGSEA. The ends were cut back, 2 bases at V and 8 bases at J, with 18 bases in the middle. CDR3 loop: CSVEPLDGGIEKLFF. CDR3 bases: TGCAGCGTTGAACCCCTGGACGGAGGGATCGAAAAACTGTTTTTT. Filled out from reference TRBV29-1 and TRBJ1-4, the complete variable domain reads SAVISQKPSRDICQRGTSLTIQCQVDSQVTMMFWYRQQPGQSLTLIATANQGSEATYESGFVIDKFPISRPNLTFSTLTVSNMSPEDSSIYLCSVEPLDGGIEKLFFGSGTQLSVL.

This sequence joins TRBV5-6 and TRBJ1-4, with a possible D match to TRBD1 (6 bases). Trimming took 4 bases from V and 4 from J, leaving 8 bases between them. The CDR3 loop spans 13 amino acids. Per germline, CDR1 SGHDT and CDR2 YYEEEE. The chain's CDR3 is CASSRTVNEKLFF. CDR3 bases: TGTGCCAGCAGCCGGACAGTTAATGAAAAACTGTTTTTT.

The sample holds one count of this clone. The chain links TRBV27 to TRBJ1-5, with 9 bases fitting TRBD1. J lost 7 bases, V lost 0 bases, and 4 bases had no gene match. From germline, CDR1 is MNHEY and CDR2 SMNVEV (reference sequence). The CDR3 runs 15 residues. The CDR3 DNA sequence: TGTGCCAGCAGTTTATCTACAGGGGGCAGCCAGCCCCAGCATTTT. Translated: CASSLSTGGSQPQHF.

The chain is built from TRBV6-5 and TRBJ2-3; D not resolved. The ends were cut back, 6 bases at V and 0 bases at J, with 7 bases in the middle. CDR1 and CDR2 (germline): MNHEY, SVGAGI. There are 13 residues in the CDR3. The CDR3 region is CASSSGSTDTQYF. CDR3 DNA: TGTGCCAGCAGCTCCGGGAGCACAGATACGCAGTATTTT.

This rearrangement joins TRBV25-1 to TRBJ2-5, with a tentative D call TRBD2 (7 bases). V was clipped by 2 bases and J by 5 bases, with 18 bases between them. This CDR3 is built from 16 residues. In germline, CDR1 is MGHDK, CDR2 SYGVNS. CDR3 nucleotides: TGTGCCAGCAGTGAAAACGTACGGGGGGCTGGGGAGACCCAGTACTTC. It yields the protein CASSENVRGAGETQYF.

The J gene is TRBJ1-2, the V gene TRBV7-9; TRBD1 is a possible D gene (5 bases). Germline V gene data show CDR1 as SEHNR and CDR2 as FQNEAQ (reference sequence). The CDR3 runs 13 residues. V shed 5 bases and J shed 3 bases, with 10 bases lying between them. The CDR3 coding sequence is TGTGCCAGCAGCACCGGAGGGGACTATGGCTACACCTTC. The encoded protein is CASSTGGDYGYTF.

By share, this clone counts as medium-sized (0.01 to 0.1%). The CDR3 DNA reads as TGTGCCAGCACCCCGGGACAGGACCTGGGCTACACCTTC. As protein: CASTPGQDLGYTF. This chain connects TRBV9 to TRBJ1-2, with TRBD1 matching 8 bases. This CDR3 is built from 13 residues. Germline V gene data show CDR1 as SGDLS and CDR2 as YYNGEE. Trimming removed 6 bases from V and 8 bases from J; junction bases left unmatched: 9.

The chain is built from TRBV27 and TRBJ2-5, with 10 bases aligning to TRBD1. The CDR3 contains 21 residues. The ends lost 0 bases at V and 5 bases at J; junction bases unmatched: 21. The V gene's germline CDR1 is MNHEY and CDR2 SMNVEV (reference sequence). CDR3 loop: CASSLSPDRGLSSGPRETQYF. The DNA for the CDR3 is TGTGCCAGCAGTTTATCCCCCGACAGGGGGCTGTCTAGCGGTCCTCGGGAGACCCAGTACTTC.

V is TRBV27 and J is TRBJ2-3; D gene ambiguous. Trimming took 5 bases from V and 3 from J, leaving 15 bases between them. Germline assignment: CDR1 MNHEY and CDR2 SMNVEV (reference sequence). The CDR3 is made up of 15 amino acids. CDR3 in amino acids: CASSRKPLGTDTQYF. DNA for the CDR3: TGTGCCAGCAGTCGTAAGCCTTTAGGTACAGATACGCAGTATTTT.